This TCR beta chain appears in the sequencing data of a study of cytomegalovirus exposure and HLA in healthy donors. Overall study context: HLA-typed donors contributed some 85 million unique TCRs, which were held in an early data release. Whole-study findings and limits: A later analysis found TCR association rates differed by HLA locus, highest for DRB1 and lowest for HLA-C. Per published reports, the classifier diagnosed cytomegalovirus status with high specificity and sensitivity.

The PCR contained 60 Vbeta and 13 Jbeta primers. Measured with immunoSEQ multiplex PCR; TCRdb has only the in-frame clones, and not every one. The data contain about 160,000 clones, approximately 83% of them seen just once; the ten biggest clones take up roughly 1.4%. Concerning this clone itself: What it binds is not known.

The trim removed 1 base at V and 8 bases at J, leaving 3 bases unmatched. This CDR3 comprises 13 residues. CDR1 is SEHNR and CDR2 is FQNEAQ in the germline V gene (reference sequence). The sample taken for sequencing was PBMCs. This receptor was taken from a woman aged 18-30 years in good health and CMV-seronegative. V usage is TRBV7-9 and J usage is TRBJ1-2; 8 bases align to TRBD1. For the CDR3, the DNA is TGTGCCAGCAGCTTAGGGACAGGGAAAGGCTACACCTTC. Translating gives CASSLGTGKGYTF.